A selection of T cell receptor beta chains follows, all from one sample in a study of vaccination and CD4 T cells after COVID-19. TCRdb itself ran the PCR reads through MiXCR, one entry per CDR3 protein. The sample gives approximately 36,000 distinct CDR3 sequences, more than 35% of which show up once; under 6.5% is in the top ten. This material consisted of CD4+ T cells from blood, taken about 7 months after SARS-CoV-2 vaccination. The receptors come from a human donor who had recovered from COVID-19. The CDR3 runs from the conserved cysteine through the conserved F or W. The D gene is left open where the match is weak. Expanded clones get a size class; other rows say once, few or many, or leave the size out.

few	NA	TRBV28	TRBJ2-5	CASSARQYQETQYF	TGTGCCAGCAGCGCCAGACAGTACCAAGAGACCCAGTACTTC
few	NA	TRBV20-1	TRBJ2-1	CSARFLRRSSYNEQFF	TGCAGTGCCCGGTTTCTGCGGCGGAGCTCCTACAATGAGCAGTTCTTC
NA	NA	TRBV18	TRBJ1-2	CASSQAGTPGDGYTF	TGTGCCAGCTCACAGGCCGGGACCCCGGGAGATGGCTACACCTTC
NA	NA	TRBV19	TRBJ2-5	CASSIPGRETQYF	TGTGCCAGTAGTATACCGGGACGAGAGACCCAGTACTTC
NA	TRBD2	TRBV7-2	TRBJ2-5	CASSLGLAGGPQETQYF	TGTGCCAGCAGCTTAGGACTAGCGGGAGGGCCTCAAGAGACCCAGTACTTC
NA	NA	TRBV2	TRBJ2-2	CASSGLKNTGELFF	TGTGCCAGCAGTGGACTCAAGAACACCGGGGAGCTGTTTTTT
few	NA	TRBV6-5	TRBJ2-7	CASSYGETNYEQYF	TGTGCCAGCAGTTATGGGGAGACCAACTACGAGCAGTACTTC
NA	NA	TRBV2	TRBJ2-1	CASSEWGVDNEQFF	TGTGCCAGCAGTGAGTGGGGCGTTGACAATGAGCAGTTCTTC
NA	NA	TRBV7-3	TRBJ2-5	CASSLDDGSEKTQYF	TGTGCCAGCAGCTTAGATGACGGGAGCGAGAAGACCCAGTACTTC
few	TRBD2	TRBV7-9	TRBJ2-3	CASSPLAVDTQYF	TGTGCCAGCAGCCCCCTAGCGGTGGATACGCAGTATTTT
NA	TRBD2	TRBV12-3/TRBV12-4	TRBJ2-5	CASSLAPRASGRVETQYF	TGTGCCAGCAGTTTAGCACCCCGGGCTAGCGGGAGGGTGGAGACCCAGTACTTC
many	NA	TRBV28	TRBJ1-6	CASLDRWNSPLHF	TGTGCCAGCCTAGACAGGTGGAATTCACCCCTCCACTTT
NA	NA	TRBV24-1	TRBJ1-1	CATSDSTPGGSTEAFF	TGTGCCACCAGTGATTCCACACCCGGGGGGAGCACTGAAGCTTTCTTT
NA	NA	TRBV21-1	TRBJ2-7	CASSKGTVPYEQYF	TGTGCCAGCAGCAAAGGGACAGTTCCCTACGAGCAGTACTTC
NA	TRBD2	TRBV5-1	TRBJ2-5	CASSWTSGRVVKTQYF	TGCGCCAGCAGCTGGACTAGCGGGAGGGTCGTGAAGACCCAGTACTTC
NA	TRBD1	TRBV20-1	TRBJ1-2	CSAIGQGIVANYGYTF	TGCAGTGCCATAGGACAGGGAATAGTAGCTAACTATGGCTACACCTTC
NA	TRBD2	TRBV20-1	TRBJ2-5	CSAWTSGGETQYF	TGCAGTGCGTGGACTAGCGGGGGGGAGACCCAGTACTTC
NA	TRBD2	TRBV6-1	TRBJ2-7	CASRRAGAVYEQYF	TGTGCCAGCAGGAGGGCGGGAGCGGTCTACGAGCAGTACTTC
few	NA	TRBV25-1	TRBJ2-1	CASSAHREISNEQFF	TGTGCCAGCAGCGCCCATCGGGAGATAAGTAATGAGCAGTTCTTC
NA	TRBD2	TRBV2	TRBJ2-3	CARRGTGGPTDTQYF	TGTGCCAGGCGGGGGACGGGAGGGCCTACAGATACGCAGTATTTT
NA	TRBD1	TRBV20-1	TRBJ2-7	CSGRQGAYEQYF	TGCAGTGGCCGACAGGGCGCCTACGAGCAGTACTTC
NA	NA	TRBV6-2/TRBV6-3	TRBJ2-1	CASSYSEVWLGSLRNEQFF	TGTGCCAGCAGTTACTCCGAGGTTTGGTTAGGGAGTTTGAGGAATGAGCAGTTCTTC
NA	TRBD2	TRBV27	TRBJ2-3	CASSLSIWSGGPEDTQYF	TGTGCCAGCAGTTTAAGTATCTGGTCGGGAGGGCCTGAGGATACGCAGTATTTT
NA	TRBD2	TRBV7-9	TRBJ2-2	CASSLGGLVAGWTRTGELFF	TGTGCCAGCAGCTTAGGAGGACTTGTAGCGGGCTGGACGCGTACCGGGGAGCTGTTTTTT
medium-sized	TRBD1	TRBV7-8	TRBJ1-5	CASSLGQAINQPQHF	TGTGCCAGCAGCCTGGGACAGGCGATCAATCAGCCCCAGCATTTT
NA	NA	TRBV28	TRBJ1-1	CASSSRKGWGNTEAFF	TGTGCCAGCAGTTCCCGAAAGGGCTGGGGTAACACTGAAGCTTTCTTT